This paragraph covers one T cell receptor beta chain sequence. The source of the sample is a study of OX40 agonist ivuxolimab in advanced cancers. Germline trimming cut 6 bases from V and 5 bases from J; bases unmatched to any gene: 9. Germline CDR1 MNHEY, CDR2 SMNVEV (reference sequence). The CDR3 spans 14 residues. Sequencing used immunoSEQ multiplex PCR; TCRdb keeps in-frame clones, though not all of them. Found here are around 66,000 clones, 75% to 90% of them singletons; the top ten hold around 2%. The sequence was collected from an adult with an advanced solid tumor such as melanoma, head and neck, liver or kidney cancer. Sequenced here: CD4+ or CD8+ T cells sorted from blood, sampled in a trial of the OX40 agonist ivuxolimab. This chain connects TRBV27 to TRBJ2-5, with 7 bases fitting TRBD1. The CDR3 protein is CASRRIGGVETQYF. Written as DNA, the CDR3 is TGTGCCAGCAGGAGAATAGGGGGCGTCGAGACCCAGTACTTC.